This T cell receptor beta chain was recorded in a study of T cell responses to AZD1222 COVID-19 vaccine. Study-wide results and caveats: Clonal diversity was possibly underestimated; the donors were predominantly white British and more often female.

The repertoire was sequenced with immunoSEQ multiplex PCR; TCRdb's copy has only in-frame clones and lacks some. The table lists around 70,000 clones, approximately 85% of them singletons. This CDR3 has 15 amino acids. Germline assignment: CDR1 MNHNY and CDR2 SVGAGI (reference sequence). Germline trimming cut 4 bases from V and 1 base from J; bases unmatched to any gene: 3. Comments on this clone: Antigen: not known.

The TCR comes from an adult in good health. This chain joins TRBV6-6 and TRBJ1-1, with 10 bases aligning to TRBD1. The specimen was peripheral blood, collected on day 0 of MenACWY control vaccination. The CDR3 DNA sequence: TGTGCCAGCAGTTGGGGACAGGGGAAGAACACTGAAGCTTTCTTT. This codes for CASSWGQGKNTEAFF.